Below are 10 T cell receptor beta chains sequenced from a single sample in a study of CXCR3-negative and CXCR3-positive naive CD8 T cells. 5' RACE with UMI labels generated the TRB cDNA libraries. From its re-call of the 5' RACE reads, TCRdb lists each CDR3 protein once, without DNA. Its table records roughly 86,000 distinct CDR3 sequences. Sequenced: naive CXCR3- CD8+ T cells from blood. Subset indicated: CD45RO-CCR7+CD27+CD95- naive CD8+ T cells lacking CXCR3 (TNR3-). Receptor source: a human donor in good health. Some clones in this sample may be carry-over from other donors' samples.

The CDR3 is CASSLVWGQLNTEAFF. The rearrangement joins TRBV5-1 to TRBJ1-1; without DNA, the TCRdb call of TRBD1 cannot be checked. Germline V gene data show CDR1 as SGHRS and CDR2 as YFSETQ. The CDR3 is 16 amino acids.

The V gene is TRBV11-2, the J gene TRBJ1-2. The CDR3 runs 12 residues. Per the germline V gene, CDR1 is SGHAT and CDR2 is FQNNGV. The CDR3 loop is CASSARLDGYTF.

The V gene is TRBV29-1, the J gene TRBJ2-7; the TCRdb call, TRBD2, lacks DNA for checking. This CDR3 has 14 amino acids. CDR1 and CDR2 from the germline V gene are SQVTM and ANQGSEA. CDR3: CSVAGYSSSYEQYF.

The V call is TRBV9, the J call TRBJ2-2; TCRdb picks TRBD1, but there is no DNA to check that call. CDR1 is SGDLS, CDR2 YYNGEE, per germline. The CDR3 is 17 residues long. The CDR3 protein is CASSVAVGQANTGELFF.

The J gene is TRBJ2-7, the V gene TRBV11-2; TCRdb picks TRBD1, but there is no DNA to check that call. This CDR3 spans 13 amino acids. Germline CDR1 reads SGHAT; CDR2 reads FQNNGV. CDR3 protein: CASSFGTLYEQYF.

The V and J genes are TRBV29-1 and TRBJ2-7; no DNA is available, so the TRBD2 call from TCRdb remains unchecked. CDR1 and CDR2 from the germline V gene are SQVTM and ANQGSEA. The CDR3 has 13 amino acids. The CDR3 region is CSVVLAGGYEQYF.

The V gene is TRBV29-1, the J gene TRBJ1-4; without DNA, the TCRdb call of TRBD1 cannot be checked. The germline gives CDR1 SQVTM, CDR2 ANQGSEA. The CDR3 runs 13 residues. CDR3 loop: CSAGTGLGEKLFF.

The chain uses TRBV3-1 and TRBJ2-7; the TRBD2 assignment by TCRdb is unverifiable without DNA. There are 16 residues in the CDR3. Germline V gene lookup returns CDR1 LGHDT and CDR2 YNNKEL (reference sequence). CDR3 in amino acids: CASSQAGLAVTYEQYF.

The chain combines TRBV6-6 with TRBJ1-1; no DNA is available, so the TRBD1 call from TCRdb remains unchecked. There are 17 residues in the CDR3. Germline V CDR1 and CDR2: MNHNY, SVGAGI (reference sequence). CDR3 sequence reads: CASSEIGTDTMNTEAFF.

V is TRBV28 and J is TRBJ2-1; absent DNA, TCRdb's TRBD2 call cannot be checked. In germline, CDR1 is MDHEN, CDR2 SYDVKM. This CDR3 contains 16 residues. CDR3: CASEGTSGRPYNEQFF. The full variable domain, its missing parts supplied by reference TRBV28 and TRBJ2-1, is DVKVTQSSRYLVKRTGEKVFLECVQDMDHENMFWYRQDPGLGLRLIYFSYDVKMKEKGDIPEGYSVSREKKERFSLILESASTNQTSMYLCASEGTSGRPYNEQFFGPGTRLTVL.